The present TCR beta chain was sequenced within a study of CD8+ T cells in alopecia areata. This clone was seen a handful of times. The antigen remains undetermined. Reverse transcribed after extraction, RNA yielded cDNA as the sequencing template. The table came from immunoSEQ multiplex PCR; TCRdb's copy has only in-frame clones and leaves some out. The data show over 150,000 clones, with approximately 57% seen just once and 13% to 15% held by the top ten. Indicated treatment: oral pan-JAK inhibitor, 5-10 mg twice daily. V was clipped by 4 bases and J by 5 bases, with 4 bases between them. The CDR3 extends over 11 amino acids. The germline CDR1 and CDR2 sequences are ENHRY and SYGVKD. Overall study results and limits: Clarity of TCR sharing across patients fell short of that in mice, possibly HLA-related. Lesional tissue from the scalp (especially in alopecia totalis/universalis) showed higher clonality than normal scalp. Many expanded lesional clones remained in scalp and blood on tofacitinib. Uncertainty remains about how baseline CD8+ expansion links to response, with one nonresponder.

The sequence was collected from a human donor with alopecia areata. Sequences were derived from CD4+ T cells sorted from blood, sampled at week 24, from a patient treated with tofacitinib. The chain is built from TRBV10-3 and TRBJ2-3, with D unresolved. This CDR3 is CAISVGDTQYF. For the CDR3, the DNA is TGTGCCATCAGTGTCGGAGATACGCAGTATTTT.